The entry below gives a single TCR beta chain sequence along with its context. The sample belongs to a study of blood T cell repertoires in COVID-19. The CDR3 spans 15 residues. Trimming pared 6 bases from V and 7 bases from J, leaving 22 bases between. Looked up from germline, CDR1 is MNHEY and CDR2 is SVGAGI. The table came from immunoSEQ multiplex PCR; TCRdb's copy has only in-frame clones and leaves some out. The sample holds fewer than 300,000 clones, about nine tenths seen once. V gene TRBV6-5 combines with J gene TRBJ2-7, with TRBD2 as a possible D gene (7 bases). This TCR was sampled from a man in his forties or fifties who had recovered from COVID-19. The sample was peripheral blood. For the CDR3, the DNA is TGTGCCAGCAGGGTTTTCGGGGGGCCGTGCTTAGAGCAGTACTTC. Its translation is CASRVFGGPCLEQYF.